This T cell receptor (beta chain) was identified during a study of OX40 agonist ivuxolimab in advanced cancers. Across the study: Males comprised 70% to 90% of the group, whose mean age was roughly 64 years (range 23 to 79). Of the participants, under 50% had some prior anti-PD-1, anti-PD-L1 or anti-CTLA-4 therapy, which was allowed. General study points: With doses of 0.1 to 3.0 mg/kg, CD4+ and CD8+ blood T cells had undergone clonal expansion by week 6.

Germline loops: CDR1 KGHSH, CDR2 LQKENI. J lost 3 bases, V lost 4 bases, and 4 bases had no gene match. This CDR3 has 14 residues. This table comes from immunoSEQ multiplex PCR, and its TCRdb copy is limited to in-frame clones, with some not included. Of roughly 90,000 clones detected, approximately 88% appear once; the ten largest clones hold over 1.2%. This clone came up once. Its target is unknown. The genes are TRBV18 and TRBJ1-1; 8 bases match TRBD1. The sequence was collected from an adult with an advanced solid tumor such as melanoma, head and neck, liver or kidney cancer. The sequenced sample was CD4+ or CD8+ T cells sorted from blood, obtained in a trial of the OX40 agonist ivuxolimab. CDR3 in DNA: TGTGCCAGCTCACTCAACAGGGGGTACACTGAAGCTTTCTTT. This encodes CASSLNRGYTEAFF.